This entry lists 28 T cell receptor beta chains sequenced from one sample in a study of blood T cells in healthy people across ages. Using a J-beta primer mix together with a sample-barcoded 5' primer, a second PCR was run for about 6 to 11 cycles. TCRdb called the 5' RACE reads again in MiXCR, with one record for every CDR3 protein. The data show approximately 730,000 distinct CDR3 sequences, with about 40% seen just once and more than 20% held by the top ten. Sample: blood. Receptors originate from a woman between 55 and 75 years old in good health.

V and J are TRBV20-1 and TRBJ1-2, with 7 bases aligning to TRBD1. Losses at the gene ends were 3 bases for V and 6 bases for J; bases not matched to a gene: 7. This CDR3 has 13 residues. Germline V gene lookup returns CDR1 DFQATT and CDR2 SNEGSKA (reference sequence). The CDR3 is CSAREGGFDGYTF. The CDR3 DNA reads as TGCAGTGCTAGGGAAGGGGGCTTCGATGGCTACACCTTC.

The chain carries TRBV19 and TRBJ2-7, with D maybe TRBD1 (5 bases). The V end was cut by 3 bases, the J end by 0 bases, with 9 bases between. Germline CDR1 and CDR2: LNHDA and SQIVND (reference sequence). The CDR3 extends over 14 amino acids. The chain's CDR3 is CASSIARDSYEQYF. CDR3 bases: TGTGCCAGTAGTATCGCCAGGGACTCCTACGAGCAGTACTTC.

The rearrangement links TRBV4-3 to TRBJ2-3; the D gene is possibly TRBD2 (6 bases). V lost 0 bases to trimming and J lost 1 base, with 17 bases between them. Germline values: CDR1 LGHNA, CDR2 YSLEER. This CDR3 spans 18 amino acids. In nucleotides, the CDR3 is TGCGCCAGCAGCCAAGACGGGAGAGCCCTAGGGGGCACAGATACGCAGTATTTT. It encodes CASSQDGRALGGTDTQYF.

This clonotype was observed a handful of times. The V gene is TRBV6-1, the J gene TRBJ2-1; the D gene is possibly TRBD1 (5 bases). The DNA end favors TRBJ2-7, so the J call may be wrong. In germline, CDR1 is MNHNS, CDR2 SASEGT. The CDR3 is made up of 12 amino acids. The DNA for the CDR3 is TGTGCCAGCAGCCAGGGTGCCAACGAGCAGTACTTC. Its translation: CASSQGANEQYF.

In regard to this clonotype: A much larger clonotype is one base distant, so this may be a read error. The chain links TRBV29-1 to TRBJ2-1; D ambiguous. The J call could be wrong; TRBJ2-7 is a better fit for the DNA end. CDR3 length equals 12 residues. CDR1 is SQVTM, CDR2 ANQGSEA, per germline. The CDR3 DNA reads as TGCAGCCTAACCTTAACCTACAATGAGCAGTACTTC. Translation gives CSLTLTYNEQYF.

This sequence joins TRBV20-1 and TRBJ2-7; D unclear. Germline CDR1 reads DFQATT; CDR2 reads SNEGSKA (reference sequence). Trimming pared 3 bases from V and 2 bases from J, leaving 8 bases between. This CDR3 is 12 amino acids long. CDR3 in DNA: TGCAGTGCTAGCGGGCGGCCCTACGAGCAGTACTTC. This sequence encodes CSASGRPYEQYF.

This clonotype was recorded once. The CDR3 coding sequence is TGCAGCGTTGAAGCGAATGAGGGACAGTACTTC. Translated, it gives CSVEANEGQYF. This sequence joins TRBV29-1 and TRBJ2-4; TRBD2 is a possible D gene (5 bases). Between the trimmed V and J ends, which lost 1 base and 13 bases, there was a span of 11 bases. The germline gives CDR1 SQVTM, CDR2 ANQGSEA. The CDR3 is 11 amino acids.

In regard to this clonotype: The germline gene is not matched at one end of the junction; a read error may be the cause. V usage is TRBV9 and J usage is TRBJ2-4; 14 positions agree with TRBD2. The J call may be in error: the DNA end matches TRBJ2-7 better. Germline values: CDR1 SGDLS, CDR2 YYNGEE. The CDR3 consists of 16 residues. The CDR3 sequence is CSSSATGLAGEYEQYF. CDR3 coding DNA: TGTTCCAGCAGCGCCACGGGACTAGCGGGGGAATACGAGCAGTACTTC.

The CDR3 nucleotides are TGTGCCAGCAAGCGCTCCTACAATGAGCAGTTCTTC. It specifies CASKRSYNEQFF. The rearrangement uses TRBV6-1 and TRBJ2-1; D gene uncertain. The CDR3 has 12 residues. V lost 7 bases and J 0 bases, leaving 4 bases between the germline ends. Germline V gives CDR1 MNHNS, CDR2 SASEGT.

This clonotype has ten or more counts. CDR3 DNA: TGCAGCTCAAAGGGGAGTGCAGATACGCAGTATTTT. Its protein product is CSSKGSADTQYF. V usage is TRBV29-1 and J usage is TRBJ2-3; D is perhaps TRBD1 or TRBD2 (5 bases each). Between the trimmed V and J ends, which lost 8 bases and 4 bases, there was a span of 13 bases. The germline gives CDR1 SQVTM, CDR2 ANQGSEA. This CDR3 region has 12 residues.

The V call is TRBV20-1, the J call TRBJ1-6, with 8 bases fitting TRBD1. Unmatched junction bases numbered 9, after V lost 5 bases and J lost 9 bases. The germline V gene has CDR1 DFQATT and CDR2 SNEGSKA (reference sequence). CDR3 length: 14 amino acids. This chain's CDR3 is CSAAPGQGGSPLHF. CDR3 in DNA: TGCAGTGCTGCGCCTGGACAGGGCGGTTCACCCCTCCACTTT.

The chain is built from TRBV4-3 and TRBJ1-5; D remains unclear. Trimming left V 2 bases short and J 6 bases short, with 8 bases between. This CDR3 has 13 residues. Germline values: CDR1 LGHNA, CDR2 YSLEER. The chain's CDR3 is CASSQREGQPQHF. The CDR3, as DNA: TGCGCCAGCAGCCAACGGGAAGGTCAGCCCCAGCATTTT.

CDR3 loop: CASNLAGSTNEKLFF. The CDR3 nucleotides read TGTGCCAGTAACTTAGCGGGGTCAACTAATGAAAAACTGTTTTTT. The genes are TRBV28 and TRBJ1-4, with unresolved D. Germline values: CDR1 MDHEN, CDR2 SYDVKM. With 9 bases removed from V and 0 bases from J, the gap between germline ends came to 14 bases. The CDR3 runs 15 residues.

The CDR3 nucleotides read TGCGCCAGCAGGTGCACAGGAGGAAGGGATACGCAGTATTTT. It translates to CASRCTGGRDTQYF. The chain links TRBV5-1 to TRBJ2-3, with D perhaps being TRBD1 or TRBD2 (5 bases each). With 5 bases removed from V and 6 bases from J, the gap between germline ends came to 16 bases. The CDR3 is 14 amino acids. Per the germline V gene, CDR1 is SGHRS and CDR2 is YFSETQ. Based on the CDR3 plus reference TRBV5-1 and TRBJ2-3, the full variable domain is KAGVTQTPRYLIKTRGQQVTLSCSPISGHRSVSWYQQTPGQGLQFLFEYFSETQRNKGNFPGRFSGRQFSNSRSEMNVSTLELGDSALYLCASRCTGGRDTQYFGPGTRLTVL.

This chain uses TRBV5-1 with TRBJ1-2; 9 nucleotides align to TRBD1. V gave up 3 bases and J gave up 8 bases; unmatched junction bases: 11. CDR1 and CDR2 from the germline V gene are SGHRS and YFSETQ. This CDR3 is built from 15 residues. DNA for the CDR3: TGCGCCAGCAGCTATGCCTCCCGGACAGGGGCCGGCTACACCTTC. Encoded protein: CASSYASRTGAGYTF.

This rearrangement joins TRBV9 to TRBJ2-1; 11 nucleotides align to TRBD2. V shed 4 bases and J 0 bases; nucleotides not matched to a gene: 15. Per germline, CDR1 SGDLS and CDR2 YYNGEE. This CDR3 region has 20 residues. The CDR3 reads CASSNHMGLAEGRSYNEQFF. The CDR3, as DNA: TGTGCCAGCAGCAACCATATGGGACTAGCGGAGGGGCGCTCCTACAATGAGCAGTTCTTC.

This chain links TRBV10-1 with TRBJ1-5, with 8 positions matching TRBD1. Trimming cost V 4 bases and J 4 bases; bases outside gene matches: 3. CDR3 size: 14 residues. The germline gives CDR1 WNHNN, CDR2 SYGVQD (reference sequence). Here the CDR3 reads CASSGGQANQPQHF. In DNA, the CDR3 is TGCGCCAGCAGTGGGGGACAGGCGAATCAGCCCCAGCATTTT.

This clonotype was detected a few times. The V and J genes are TRBV7-2 and TRBJ1-5, with TRBD1 matching over 11 bases. The trim removed 5 bases at V and 6 bases at J, leaving 9 bases unmatched. CDR3 length: 16 residues. Germline CDR1 is SGHTA and CDR2 is FQGNSA. The DNA for the CDR3 is TGTGCCAGCAGCGGCAGGACAGGGGGCGAGGGTCAGCCCCAGCATTTT. Its protein is CASSGRTGGEGQPQHF.

In this sample, this clonotype turned up many times. The chain links TRBV29-1 to TRBJ2-3; no clear D. V shed 4 bases and J shed 0 bases, with 14 bases lying between them. The length of the CDR3 is 15 residues. The germline CDR1 and CDR2 sequences are SQVTM and ANQGSEA. The CDR3 loop reads CSVGRDILSTDTQYF. Here the CDR3 DNA reads TGCAGCGTTGGTCGCGACATCCTAAGCACAGATACGCAGTATTTT.

The chain uses TRBV27 and TRBJ1-6; TRBD1 matches 9 bases. Per germline, CDR1 MNHEY and CDR2 SMNVEV (reference sequence). There are 14 residues in the CDR3. The J segment lost 7 bases and the V segment lost 7 bases, leaving 5 bases of the junction unmatched. The CDR3 nucleotides are TGTGCCAGCAACCAAGACAGGGGGAATTCACCCCTCCACTTT. Residues: CASNQDRGNSPLHF.

This clonotype came up a few times. V gene TRBV7-3 combines with J gene TRBJ2-1; TRBD2 is a possible D gene (5 bases). The CDR3 has 17 amino acids. Trimming removed 1 base at V and 6 bases at J, with 19 bases between. CDR1 and CDR2 from the germline V gene are SGHTA and FQGTGA. CDR3 amino acids: CASSLNNPTVGINEQFF. CDR3 nucleotides: TGTGCCAGCAGCTTAAATAACCCTACCGTCGGGATCAATGAGCAGTTCTTC.

This rearrangement joins TRBV20-1 to TRBJ2-3, with D possibly being TRBD1 or TRBD2 (5 bases each). Trimming took 4 bases from V and 0 from J, leaving 11 bases between them. The CDR3 spans 14 residues. The germline V gene encodes CDR1 DFQATT and CDR2 SNEGSKA (reference sequence). Here the CDR3 reads CSAIGAGSTDTQYF. The CDR3 DNA sequence: TGCAGTGCTATTGGGGCGGGCAGCACAGATACGCAGTATTTT.

This clonotype was counted between two and nine times. The chain recombines TRBV27 with TRBJ2-1; D not certain. V was clipped by 2 bases and J by 2 bases, with 10 bases between them. The CDR3 contains 15 residues. Per germline, CDR1 MNHEY and CDR2 SMNVEV (reference sequence). CDR3 loop: CASSLGGNTYNEQFF. As DNA, the CDR3 is TGTGCCAGCAGTTTAGGTGGGAACACCTACAATGAGCAGTTCTTC.

DNA of the CDR3: TGTGCCAGCAGTTTAGGGTGGGACAGGGGGCGAGGTGAGCAGTACTTC. Translating gives CASSLGWDRGRGEQYF. The chain carries TRBV12-3 or TRBV12-4 and TRBJ2-5, with 12 bases identical to TRBD1. The V and J ends lost 1 base and 11 bases, in that order; junction bases with no gene match: 11. This CDR3 has 16 amino acids.

This clonotype was recorded a few times. This rearrangement joins TRBV3-1 to TRBJ2-3, with 12 nucleotides matching TRBD2. Trimming cost V 3 bases and J 0 bases; bases outside gene matches: 4. This CDR3 has 17 amino acids. The germline V gene has CDR1 LGHDT and CDR2 YNNKEL (reference sequence). CDR3 DNA: TGTGCCAGCAGCCACAGGACTAGCGGGGTTAGCACAGATACGCAGTATTTT. This codes for CASSHRTSGVSTDTQYF.

For the CDR3, the DNA is TGTGCCAGCAGCTCCCGAAGTTATGCGGCTCTCTACAATGAGCAGTTCTTC. It is translated as CASSSRSYAALYNEQFF. This sequence joins TRBV9 and TRBJ2-1; D unresolved. This CDR3 is built from 17 residues. Germline V gives CDR1 SGDLS, CDR2 YYNGEE. V lost 4 bases to trimming and J lost 3 bases, with 20 bases between them.

V usage is TRBV2 and J usage is TRBJ2-2; D might be TRBD2 (5 bases). Germline lookup yields CDR1 SNHLY and CDR2 FYNNEI. V lost 7 bases and J 0 bases, leaving 9 bases between the germline ends. The CDR3 runs 14 residues. The CDR3 bases are TGTGCCAGCAACGGAGCGGCGAACACCGGGGAGCTGTTTTTT. This codes for CASNGAANTGELFF.

About this clonotype itself: Relative to the germline gene, one junction end is altered; a read error may explain this. The V call is TRBV3-1, the J call TRBJ2-7; no clear D gene. The CDR3 length is 14 residues. Germline lookup yields CDR1 LGHDT and CDR2 YNNKEL (reference sequence). CDR3 nucleotides: TGTGCCAGCAGCCAAGGTCCCAGCTCCTGCGAGCAGTACTTC. It codes for CASSQGPSSCEQYF.